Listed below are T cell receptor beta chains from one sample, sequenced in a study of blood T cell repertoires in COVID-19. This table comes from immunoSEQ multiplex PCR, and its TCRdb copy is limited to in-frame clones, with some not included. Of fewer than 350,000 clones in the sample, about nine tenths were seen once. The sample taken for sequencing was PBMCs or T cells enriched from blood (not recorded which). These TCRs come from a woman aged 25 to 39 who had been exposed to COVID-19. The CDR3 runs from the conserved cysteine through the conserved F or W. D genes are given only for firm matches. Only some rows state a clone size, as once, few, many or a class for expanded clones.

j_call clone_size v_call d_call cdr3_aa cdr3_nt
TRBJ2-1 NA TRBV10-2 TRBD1 CAISGGGYRGRNEQFF TGCGCCATCTCAGGGGGTGGTTACAGGGGGCGAAATGAGCAGTTCTTC
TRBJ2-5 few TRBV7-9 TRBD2 CASSSSGAGDGETQYF TGTGCCAGCAGCTCGTCGGGAGCGGGAGATGGGGAGACCCAGTACTTC
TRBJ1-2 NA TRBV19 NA CARTIAGMLDGYTF TGTGCCAGGACCATCGCGGGGATGCTAGATGGCTACACCTTC
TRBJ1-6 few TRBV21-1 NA CASSKVRGPRNSPLHF TGTGCCAGCAGCAAAGTTAGGGGCCCACGGAATTCACCCCTCCACTTT
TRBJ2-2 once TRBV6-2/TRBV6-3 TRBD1 CASSYSPGQGGAGELFF TGTGCCAGCAGTTACTCACCGGGACAGGGAGGCGCCGGGGAGCTGTTTTTT
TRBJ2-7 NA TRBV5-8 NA CASSLVLREQNYEQYF TGTGCCAGCAGCTTGGTACTCCGGGAGCAGAACTACGAGCAGTACTTC
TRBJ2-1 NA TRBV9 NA CASSVDPDSSYNEQFF TGTGCCAGCAGCGTAGACCCGGACAGCTCCTACAATGAGCAGTTCTTC
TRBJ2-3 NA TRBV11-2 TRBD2 CASSLDWAGLAASTDTQYF TGTGCCAGCAGCTTAGATTGGGCGGGACTAGCGGCTAGCACAGATACGCAGTATTTT
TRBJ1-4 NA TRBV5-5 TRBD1 CASSLWQQGVEKLFF TGTGCCAGCAGCTTGTGGCAACAGGGGGTTGAAAAACTGTTTTTT
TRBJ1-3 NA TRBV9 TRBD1 CASSGRTGDSGNTIYF TGTGCCAGCAGCGGACGGACAGGGGACTCTGGAAACACCATATATTTT
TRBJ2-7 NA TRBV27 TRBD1 CASSRGQGRNEQYF TGTGCCAGCAGTCGCGGACAGGGAAGGAACGAGCAGTACTTC
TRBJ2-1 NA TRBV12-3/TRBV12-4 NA CASSLGSGREQFF TGTGCCAGCAGTTTAGGATCCGGGAGAGAGCAGTTCTTC
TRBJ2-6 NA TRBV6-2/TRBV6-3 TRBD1 CASSLTGGSGANVLTF TGTGCCAGCAGTCTGACAGGGGGCTCTGGGGCCAACGTCCTGACTTTC